Each of the 30 T cell receptor beta chains below was sequenced from the same sample in a study of PD-1 blockade in mismatch repair-deficient tumors. The repertoire was sequenced with immunoSEQ multiplex PCR; TCRdb's copy has only in-frame clones and lacks some. The sample contains 76,000 or so clones, roughly 80% of which appear only once. The sequenced sample was peripheral blood, obtained 44 weeks after starting pembrolizumab. The receptors shown here come from an adult with mismatch repair-deficient cancer.

The chain has TRBV2 and TRBJ2-7, with 9 nucleotides matching TRBD1. Germline V gives CDR1 SNHLY, CDR2 FYNNEI. This CDR3 region has 14 residues. Trimming took 4 bases from V and 4 from J; bases not matched to a gene: 5. The DNA of the CDR3 is TGTGCCAGCAGTGCCGGACAGGGGCCATACGAGCAGTACTTC. Encoded protein: CASSAGQGPYEQYF.

The J gene is TRBJ2-2, the V gene TRBV9; D perhaps matches TRBD2 (6 bases). This CDR3 spans 15 amino acids. Deletions cut 4 bases from V and 2 bases from J, with 12 bases between. Germline CDR1 is SGDLS and CDR2 is YYNGEE. The CDR3 region is CASSFIAANTGELFF. The CDR3 region has the DNA TGTGCCAGCAGCTTTATAGCGGCAAACACCGGGGAGCTGTTTTTT.

This clone occurred a few times. In the same sample, other DNA sequences code for this CDR3. The chain joins TRBV27 to TRBJ1-1; D gene unclear. The CDR3 is 11 residues long. The germline gives CDR1 MNHEY, CDR2 SMNVEV (reference sequence). V lost 7 bases and J 3 bases, leaving 6 bases between the germline ends. The CDR3 sequence: CASTGYTEAFF. CDR3 bases: TGTGCCAGCACTGGGTACACTGAAGCTTTCTTT.

The CDR3 sequence: CAISEGRVSQPQHF. CDR3 DNA: TGTGCCATCAGTGAGGGTAGGGTGAGTCAGCCCCAGCATTTT. The chain recombines TRBV10-3 with TRBJ1-5; D is unclear. Germline-derived CDR1 and CDR2 are ENHRY and SYGVKD. CDR3 size: 14 residues. V lost 2 bases and J lost 6, with 11 bases in between.

This sequence joins TRBV7-8 and TRBJ2-1; D remains ambiguous. The CDR3 has 12 residues. Trimming took off 0 bases at V and 7 bases at J, with 4 bases between the two ends. The germline gives CDR1 SGHVS, CDR2 FQNEAQ. The CDR3 sequence is CASSLAFNEQFF. The CDR3 nucleotides read TGTGCCAGCAGCTTAGCGTTTAATGAGCAGTTCTTC. The whole variable domain, remainder taken from reference TRBV7-8 and TRBJ2-1, is GAGVSQSPRYKVAKRGQDVALRCDPISGHVSLFWYQQALGQGPEFLTYFQNEAQLDKSGLPSDRFFAERPEGSVSTLKIQRTQQEDSAVYLCASSLAFNEQFFGPGTRLTVL.

This chain uses TRBV29-1 with TRBJ2-5; D call uncertain. CDR3 length: 11 amino acids. V was cut by 4 bases and J by 2 bases, with 5 bases left in between. Germline V gene lookup returns CDR1 SQVTM and CDR2 ANQGSEA. CDR3 sequence (DNA): TGCAGCGTTGGTGAACAAGAGACCCAGTACTTC. Protein sequence: CSVGEQETQYF. Using reference TRBV29-1 and TRBJ2-5 for the parts outside the CDR3, the full variable domain is SAVISQKPSRDICQRGTSLTIQCQVDSQVTMMFWYRQQPGQSLTLIATANQGSEATYESGFVIDKFPISRPNLTFSTLTVSNMSPEDSSIYLCSVGEQETQYFGPGTRLLVL.

As DNA, the CDR3 is TGTGCCAGCTCACCACCGTACAGGGAAACAGGGCATGAAAAACTGTTTTTT. It yields the protein CASSPPYRETGHEKLFF. The chain employs TRBV18 and TRBJ1-4; maybe TRBD1 (6 bases). The CDR3 contains 17 residues. Trimming took off 0 bases at V and 6 bases at J, with 17 bases between the two ends. Germline-derived CDR1 and CDR2 are KGHSH and LQKENI.

The J gene is TRBJ2-5, the V gene TRBV2; 10 positions match TRBD2. The CDR3 has 15 residues. Losses at the gene ends were 4 bases for V and 1 base for J; bases not matched to a gene: 3. Germline V CDR1 and CDR2: SNHLY, FYNNEI. The CDR3 region is CASSAASGGQETQYF. As DNA, the CDR3 is TGTGCCAGCAGTGCGGCTAGCGGGGGCCAAGAGACCCAGTACTTC.

J is TRBJ2-7 and V is TRBV5-4; perhaps TRBD2 as D (5 bases). The CDR3 length is 14 residues. V lost 1 base to trimming and J lost 2 bases, with 10 bases between them. Germline V gene sequence: CDR1 SGHNT, CDR2 YYREEE (reference sequence). CDR3 amino acids: CASSLNRGTYEQYF. CDR3 DNA: TGTGCCAGCAGCTTGAATCGGGGAACCTACGAGCAGTACTTC. The whole variable domain, remainder taken from reference TRBV5-4 and TRBJ2-7, is ETGVTQSPTHLIKTRGQQVTLRCSSQSGHNTVSWYQQALGQGPQFIFQYYREEENGRGNFPPRFSGLQFPNYSSELNVNALELDDSALYLCASSLNRGTYEQYFGPGTRLTVT.

The chain carries TRBV5-6 and TRBJ2-2; D is possibly TRBD1 or TRBD2 (6 bases each). The CDR3 has 14 amino acids. Between the trimmed V and J ends, which lost 0 bases and 9 bases, there was a span of 12 bases. Germline V gene sequence: CDR1 SGHDT, CDR2 YYEEEE. CDR3 in amino acids: CASSLDGGHRELFF. The CDR3, as DNA: TGTGCCAGCAGCTTGGATGGGGGGCACAGGGAGCTGTTTTTT.

This clone occurred once. This sequence joins TRBV7-2 and TRBJ2-1; 7 positions match TRBD1. Germline V gene data show CDR1 as SGHTA and CDR2 as FQGNSA. V was clipped by 1 base and J by 12 bases; unmatched bases: 9. This CDR3 is built from 14 residues. The CDR3 is CASSLGTGRAGQFF. CDR3 nucleotides: TGTGCCAGCAGCTTAGGGACAGGTAGAGCTGGGCAGTTCTTC.

The V call is TRBV18, the J call TRBJ2-5, with 13 bases identical to TRBD2. Trimming took 2 bases from V and 2 from J; bases not matched to a gene: 8. The germline CDR1 and CDR2 sequences are KGHSH and LQKENI. This CDR3 spans 18 amino acids. In DNA form, the CDR3 reads TGTGCCAGCTCACCAAACACAGGGACTAGCGGGATACAAGAGACCCAGTACTTC. Amino acids: CASSPNTGTSGIQETQYF.

The chain couples TRBV5-1 to TRBJ2-3; the match to TRBD2 covers 14 bases. This CDR3 comprises 16 residues. Germline V lookup: CDR1 SGHRS, CDR2 YFSETQ. V lost 6 bases, J lost 3 bases, and 6 bases stayed unmatched. CDR3 region: CASKGLAGEGTDTQYF. CDR3 nucleotide sequence: TGCGCCAGCAAGGGACTAGCGGGAGAAGGTACAGATACGCAGTATTTT.

The CDR3 nucleotides read TGTGCCAGCAGCTTAGGCAATCAGCCCCAGCATTTT. This translates into CASSLGNQPQHF. V gene TRBV7-9 combines with J gene TRBJ1-5; D not certain. Trimming removed 1 base at V and 2 bases at J, with 0 bases between. Germline CDR1 is SEHNR and CDR2 is FQNEAQ (reference sequence). The length of the CDR3 is 12 residues.

The rearrangement joins TRBV30 to TRBJ2-3, with 7 bases aligning to TRBD2. V dropped 1 base and J dropped 2; count of bases not matched to a gene: 12. Germline V CDR1 and CDR2: GTSNPN, SVGIG (reference sequence). The CDR3 length is 17 residues. DNA of the CDR3: TGTGCCTGGAGTGCTGACGGGGGGAGCGGCATCACAGATACGCAGTATTTT. It translates to CAWSADGGSGITDTQYF. The complete variable domain, with remaining parts taken from reference TRBV30 and TRBJ2-3, reads SQTIHQWPATLVQPVGSPLSLECTVEGTSNPNLYWYRQAAGRGLQLLFYSVGIGQISSEVPQNLSASRPQDRQFILSSKKLLLSDSGFYLCAWSADGGSGITDTQYFGPGTRLTVL.

This sequence joins TRBV5-4 and TRBJ1-1; 7 bases are shared with TRBD1. This CDR3 has 13 residues. The ends lost 7 bases at V and 5 bases at J; junction bases unmatched: 8. Germline-derived CDR1 and CDR2 are SGHNT and YYREEE (reference sequence). The CDR3 spells CASALTGVTEAFF. The CDR3 DNA is TGTGCCAGCGCTTTAACAGGGGTTACTGAAGCTTTCTTT.

V and J are TRBV5-1 and TRBJ2-5; perhaps TRBD1 as D (6 bases). Germline CDR1 and CDR2: SGHRS and YFSETQ. Trimming took 2 bases from V and 0 from J, leaving 8 bases between them. The CDR3 consists of 14 residues. The CDR3 coding sequence is TGCGCCAGCAGCTTTCAGGGGCACCAAGAGACCCAGTACTTC. Its protein is CASSFQGHQETQYF.

This chain links TRBV4-3 with TRBJ2-3; unclear D gene. V was clipped by 3 bases and J by 4 bases, with 8 bases between them. Germline V lookup: CDR1 LGHNA, CDR2 YSLEER. The CDR3 is made up of 13 amino acids. Here the CDR3 DNA reads TGCGCCAGCAGCCAGTCCCGAGCAGATACGCAGTATTTT. It specifies CASSQSRADTQYF.

This chain uses TRBV4-1 with TRBJ2-3; D may be TRBD2 (5 bases). The V gene lost 0 bases and the J gene lost 8 bases, with 9 bases spanning the gap. From germline, CDR1 is MGHRA and CDR2 YSYEKL. This CDR3 has 13 residues. The CDR3 DNA sequence: TGCGCCAGCAGCCAAGATCCTAGCAGTACGCAGTATTTT. It specifies CASSQDPSSTQYF.

The chain is built from TRBV29-1 and TRBJ1-3, with a weak D call TRBD1 (6 bases). Trimming pared 6 bases from V and 5 bases from J, leaving 14 bases between. CDR3 length: 13 residues. Germline V gene data show CDR1 as SQVTM and CDR2 as ANQGSEA. CDR3 coding DNA: TGCAGCGTGACCCAAACAGGGAGAAACACCATATATTTT. This codes for CSVTQTGRNTIYF.

The chain recombines TRBV19 with TRBJ2-7, with 12 bases matching TRBD2. The CDR3 has 15 amino acids. The J segment lost 3 bases and the V segment lost 5 bases, leaving 5 bases of the junction unmatched. Germline V gene data show CDR1 as LNHDA and CDR2 as SQIVND (reference sequence). This chain's CDR3 is CASSRTSGELYEQYF. CDR3 DNA: TGTGCCAGTAGTCGGACTAGCGGGGAACTCTACGAGCAGTACTTC.

V gene TRBV5-8 combines with J gene TRBJ2-3; 9 bases match TRBD1. V shed 4 bases, J shed 4 bases, and the junction held 10 bases outside the gene matches. The CDR3 is made up of 16 amino acids. CDR1 is SGHTS, CDR2 YDEGEE, per germline. The CDR3 region has the DNA TGTGCCAGCAGCACCGACCGGACAGGGGTCTCAGATACGCAGTATTTT. Its translation: CASSTDRTGVSDTQYF.

The genes are TRBV7-3 and TRBJ2-1; 10 positions agree with TRBD2. Per the germline V gene, CDR1 is SGHTA and CDR2 is FQGTGA. Trimming cost V 2 bases and J 2 bases; bases outside gene matches: 3. The CDR3 is made up of 16 amino acids. CDR3 amino acids: CASSLLAGVPYNEQFF. DNA for the CDR3: TGTGCCAGCAGCTTACTAGCGGGAGTCCCCTACAATGAGCAGTTCTTC.

V gene TRBV19 combines with J gene TRBJ1-5; D is uncertain. Germline values: CDR1 LNHDA, CDR2 SQIVND (reference sequence). Trimming pared 7 bases from V and 4 bases from J, leaving 17 bases between. The CDR3 consists of 15 residues. CDR3 in amino acids: CASTYWGGGNQPQHF. CDR3 nucleotides: TGTGCCAGTACCTATTGGGGTGGTGGTAATCAGCCCCAGCATTTT.

The chain uses TRBV6-1 and TRBJ1-4; no definite D call. This CDR3 has 12 residues. Germline V gene sequence: CDR1 MNHNS, CDR2 SASEGT. V shed 8 bases and J shed 4 bases, with 8 bases lying between them. CDR3 nucleotide sequence: TGTGCCAGCTGTGCAGATAATGAAAAACTGTTTTTT. Translation gives CASCADNEKLFF.

J is TRBJ1-2 and V is TRBV7-9; 8 bases agree with TRBD1. The V segment lost 5 bases and the J segment 8 bases; nucleotides outside the gene matches: 4. The CDR3 spans 12 residues. Germline V CDR1 and CDR2: SEHNR, FQNEAQ (reference sequence). The CDR3 sequence: CASSETGDGYTF. Written as DNA, the CDR3 is TGTGCCAGCAGCGAGACAGGGGACGGCTACACCTTC.

The V and J genes are TRBV4-1 and TRBJ1-5, with D uncertain. V shed 0 bases and J shed 9 bases, with 15 bases lying between them. The CDR3 is 15 residues long. The germline gives CDR1 MGHRA, CDR2 YSYEKL. CDR3 in amino acids: CASSQEFNLRRPQHF. In DNA, the CDR3 is TGCGCCAGCAGCCAAGAATTTAACTTGCGTCGGCCCCAGCATTTT.

The chain is built from TRBV5-1 and TRBJ1-1; D not certain. Trimming left V 2 bases short and J 6 bases short, with 14 bases between. The CDR3 length is 14 residues. Germline assignment: CDR1 SGHRS and CDR2 YFSETQ. The CDR3 region is CASSFRQSSPEAFF. Here the CDR3 DNA reads TGCGCCAGCAGCTTCCGGCAGTCTAGTCCTGAAGCTTTCTTT.

This sequence joins TRBV19 and TRBJ2-1; D is unclear. V was cut by 1 base and J by 8 bases, with 12 bases left in between. Germline lookup yields CDR1 LNHDA and CDR2 SQIVND (reference sequence). This CDR3 comprises 14 residues. The CDR3 nucleotides are TGTGCCAGTAGTATAGCGGCAGCGTACGATGAGCAGTTCTTC. Encoded protein: CASSIAAAYDEQFF.

This sequence joins TRBV5-8 and TRBJ1-1, with TRBD1 identical over 7 bases. Germline V lookup: CDR1 SGHTS, CDR2 YDEGEE. V lost 3 bases and J lost 4; bases outside the gene matches: 12. The CDR3 has 16 amino acids. The CDR3 is CASSYLGAGGGTEAFF. The CDR3 nucleotides read TGTGCCAGCAGCTATCTAGGCGCAGGGGGGGGCACTGAAGCTTTCTTT.